This TCR beta chain came from a study of blood T cells in healthy people across ages. The germline V gene encodes CDR1 SGHTA and CDR2 FQGNSA. V was pared by 7 bases and J by 6 bases, with 13 bases between. The CDR3 loop spans 12 amino acids. This clonotype came up many times. Together with a sample-barcoded 5' primer, a J-beta primer mix was included in a second PCR lasting roughly 6 to 12 cycles. TCRdb independently ran MiXCR on the 5' RACE reads; one entry per CDR3 protein. The sample gives about 1,500,000 distinct CDR3 sequences, approximately 28% of which show up once; 7.7% is in the top ten. This clonotype was sampled from a woman aged 25 to 39 in good health. The J gene is TRBJ2-7, the V gene TRBV7-2, with D tentatively TRBD1 (6 bases). Sequenced material: blood. CDR3 DNA: TGTGCCAGCAACGAACAAGGGGGCGAGCAGTACTTC. Translation gives CASNEQGGEQYF. The variable domain in full, with the rest retrieved from reference TRBV7-2 and TRBJ2-7, is GAGVSQSPSNKVTEKGKDVELRCDPISGHTALYWYRQSLGQGLEFLIYFQGNSAPDKSGLPSDRFSAERTGGSVSTLTIQRTQQEDSAVYLCASNEQGGEQYFGPGTRLTVT.